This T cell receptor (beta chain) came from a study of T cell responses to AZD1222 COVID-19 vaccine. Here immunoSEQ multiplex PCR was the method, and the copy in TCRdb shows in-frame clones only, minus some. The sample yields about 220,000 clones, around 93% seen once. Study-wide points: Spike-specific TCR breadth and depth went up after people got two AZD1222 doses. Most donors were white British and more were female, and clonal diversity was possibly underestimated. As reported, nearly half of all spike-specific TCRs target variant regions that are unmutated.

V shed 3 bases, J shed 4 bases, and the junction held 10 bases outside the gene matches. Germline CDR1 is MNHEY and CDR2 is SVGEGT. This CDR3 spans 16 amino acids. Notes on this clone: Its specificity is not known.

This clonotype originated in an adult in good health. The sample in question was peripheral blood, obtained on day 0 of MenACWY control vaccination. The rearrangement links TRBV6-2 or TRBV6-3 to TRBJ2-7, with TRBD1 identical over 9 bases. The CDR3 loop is CASSYKGTGWMYEQYF. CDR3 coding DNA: TGTGCCAGCAGTTATAAAGGGACAGGGTGGATGTACGAGCAGTACTTC.